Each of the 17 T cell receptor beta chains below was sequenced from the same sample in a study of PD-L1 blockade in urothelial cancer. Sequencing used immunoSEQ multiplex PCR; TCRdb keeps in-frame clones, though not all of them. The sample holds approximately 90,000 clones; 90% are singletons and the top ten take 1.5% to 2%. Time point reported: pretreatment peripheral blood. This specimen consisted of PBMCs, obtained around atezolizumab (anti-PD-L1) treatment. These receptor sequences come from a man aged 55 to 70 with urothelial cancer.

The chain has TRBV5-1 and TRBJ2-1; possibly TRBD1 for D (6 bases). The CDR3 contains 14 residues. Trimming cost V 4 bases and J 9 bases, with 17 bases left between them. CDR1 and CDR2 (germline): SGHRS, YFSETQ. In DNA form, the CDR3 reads TGCGCCAGCAGCCATGGCGGGCCCAGGGGTGAGCAGTTCTTC. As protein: CASSHGGPRGEQFF.

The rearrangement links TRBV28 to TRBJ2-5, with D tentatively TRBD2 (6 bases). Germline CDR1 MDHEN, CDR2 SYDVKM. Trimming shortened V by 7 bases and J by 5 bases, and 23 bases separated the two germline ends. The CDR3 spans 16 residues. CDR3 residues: CASNHLWGRERETQYF. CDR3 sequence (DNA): TGTGCCAGCAACCACCTTTGGGGACGGGAGCGTGAGACCCAGTACTTC.

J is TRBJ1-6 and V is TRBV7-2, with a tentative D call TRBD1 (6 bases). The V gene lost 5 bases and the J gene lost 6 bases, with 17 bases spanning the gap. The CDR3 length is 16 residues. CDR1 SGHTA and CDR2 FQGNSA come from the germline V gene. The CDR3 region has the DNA TGTGCCAGCAGCATATCAGGGGTTACCGCTAATTCACCCCTCCACTTT. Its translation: CASSISGVTANSPLHF.

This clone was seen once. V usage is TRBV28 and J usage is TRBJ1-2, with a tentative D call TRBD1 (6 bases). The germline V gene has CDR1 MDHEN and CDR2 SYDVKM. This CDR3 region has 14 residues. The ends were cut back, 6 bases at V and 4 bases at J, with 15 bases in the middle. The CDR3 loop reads CASRGGGAGYGYTF. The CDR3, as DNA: TGTGCCAGCAGGGGTGGGGGCGCCGGCTATGGCTACACCTTC.

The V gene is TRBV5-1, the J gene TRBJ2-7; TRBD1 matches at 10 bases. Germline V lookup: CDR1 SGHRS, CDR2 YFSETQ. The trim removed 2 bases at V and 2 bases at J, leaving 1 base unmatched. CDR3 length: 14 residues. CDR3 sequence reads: CASSLGQGAYEQYF. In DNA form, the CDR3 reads TGCGCCAGCAGCTTAGGACAGGGGGCCTACGAGCAGTACTTC.

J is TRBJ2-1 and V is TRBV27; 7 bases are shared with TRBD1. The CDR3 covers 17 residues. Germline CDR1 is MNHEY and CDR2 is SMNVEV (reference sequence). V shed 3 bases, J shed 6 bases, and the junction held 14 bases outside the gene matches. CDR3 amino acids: CASSFRARDSESNEQFF. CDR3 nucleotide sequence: TGTGCCAGCAGTTTCCGGGCTCGGGACAGTGAATCCAATGAGCAGTTCTTC.

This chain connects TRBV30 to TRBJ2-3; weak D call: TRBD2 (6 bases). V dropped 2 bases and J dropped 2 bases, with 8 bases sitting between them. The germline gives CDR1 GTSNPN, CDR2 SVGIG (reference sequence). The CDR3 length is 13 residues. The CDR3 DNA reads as TGTGCCTGGAGTTGGCGGGACACAGATACGCAGTATTTT. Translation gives CAWSWRDTDTQYF.

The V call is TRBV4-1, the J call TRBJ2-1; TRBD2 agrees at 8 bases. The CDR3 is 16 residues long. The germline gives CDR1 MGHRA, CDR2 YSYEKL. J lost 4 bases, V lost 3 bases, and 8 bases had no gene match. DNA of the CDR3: TGCGCCAGCAGCCAGTCCGGACTAGCAGTTTACAATGAGCAGTTCTTC. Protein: CASSQSGLAVYNEQFF.

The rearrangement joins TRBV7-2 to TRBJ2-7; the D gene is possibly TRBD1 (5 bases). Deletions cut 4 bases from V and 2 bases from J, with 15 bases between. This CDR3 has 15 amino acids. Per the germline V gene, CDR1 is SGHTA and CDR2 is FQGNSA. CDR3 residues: CASSSGHTNTYEQYF. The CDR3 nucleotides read TGTGCCAGCAGCTCTGGACACACCAACACCTACGAGCAGTACTTC.

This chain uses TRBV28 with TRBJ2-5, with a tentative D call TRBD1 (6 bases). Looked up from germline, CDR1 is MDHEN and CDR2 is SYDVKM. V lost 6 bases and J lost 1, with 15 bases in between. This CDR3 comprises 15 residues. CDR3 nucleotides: TGTGCCAGCAGCCCCCCACAGGGTCGCCAAGAGACCCAGTACTTC. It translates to CASSPPQGRQETQYF.

CDR3 in amino acids: CASSETDTQYF. The CDR3 nucleotides are TGTGCCAGCAGTGAGACAGATACGCAGTATTTT. The chain joins TRBV7-9 to TRBJ2-3; D is unclear. The CDR3 consists of 11 residues. Germline assignment: CDR1 SEHNR and CDR2 FQNEAQ (reference sequence). V was cut by 6 bases and J by 3 bases, with 4 bases left in between.

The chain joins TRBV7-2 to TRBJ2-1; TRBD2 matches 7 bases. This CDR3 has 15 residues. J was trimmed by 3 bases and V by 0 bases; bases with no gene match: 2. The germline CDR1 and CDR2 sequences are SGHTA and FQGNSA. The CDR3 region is CASSLAAGVYNEQFF. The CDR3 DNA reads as TGTGCCAGCAGCTTAGCCGCGGGGGTCTACAATGAGCAGTTCTTC. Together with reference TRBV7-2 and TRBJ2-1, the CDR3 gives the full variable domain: GAGVSQSPSNKVTEKGKDVELRCDPISGHTALYWYRQSLGQGLEFLIYFQGNSAPDKSGLPSDRFSAERTGGSVSTLTIQRTQQEDSAVYLCASSLAAGVYNEQFFGPGTRLTVL.

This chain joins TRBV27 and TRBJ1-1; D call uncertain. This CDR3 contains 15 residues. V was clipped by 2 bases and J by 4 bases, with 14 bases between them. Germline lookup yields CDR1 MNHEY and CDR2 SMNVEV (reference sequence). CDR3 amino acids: CASSLGRGMSTEAFF. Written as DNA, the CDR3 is TGTGCCAGCAGTTTAGGACGAGGGATGAGCACTGAAGCTTTCTTT.

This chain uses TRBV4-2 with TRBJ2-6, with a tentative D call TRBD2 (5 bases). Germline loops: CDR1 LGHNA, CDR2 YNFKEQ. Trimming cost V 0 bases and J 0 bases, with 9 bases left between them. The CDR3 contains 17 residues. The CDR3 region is CASSQDQAGSGANVLTF. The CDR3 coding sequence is TGTGCCAGCAGCCAAGATCAGGCGGGCTCTGGGGCCAACGTCCTGACTTTC.

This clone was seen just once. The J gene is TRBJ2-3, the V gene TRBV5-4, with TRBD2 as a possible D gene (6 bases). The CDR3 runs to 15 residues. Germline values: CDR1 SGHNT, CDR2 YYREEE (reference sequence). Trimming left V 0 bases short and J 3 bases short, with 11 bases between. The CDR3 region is CASSLGGGMTDTQYF. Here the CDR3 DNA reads TGTGCCAGCAGCTTGGGGGGCGGGATGACAGATACGCAGTATTTT.

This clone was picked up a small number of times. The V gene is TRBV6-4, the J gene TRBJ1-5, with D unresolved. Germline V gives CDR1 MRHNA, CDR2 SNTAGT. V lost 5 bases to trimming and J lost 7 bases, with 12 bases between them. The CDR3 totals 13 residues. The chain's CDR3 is CASSQGREQPQHF. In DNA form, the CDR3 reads TGTGCCAGCAGTCAAGGACGGGAGCAGCCCCAGCATTTT.

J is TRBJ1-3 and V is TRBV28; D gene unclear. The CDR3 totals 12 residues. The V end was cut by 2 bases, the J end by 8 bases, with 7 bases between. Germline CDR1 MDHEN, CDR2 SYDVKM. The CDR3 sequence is CASSLSVDTIYF. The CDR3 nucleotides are TGTGCCAGCAGTTTAAGTGTAGACACCATATATTTT.